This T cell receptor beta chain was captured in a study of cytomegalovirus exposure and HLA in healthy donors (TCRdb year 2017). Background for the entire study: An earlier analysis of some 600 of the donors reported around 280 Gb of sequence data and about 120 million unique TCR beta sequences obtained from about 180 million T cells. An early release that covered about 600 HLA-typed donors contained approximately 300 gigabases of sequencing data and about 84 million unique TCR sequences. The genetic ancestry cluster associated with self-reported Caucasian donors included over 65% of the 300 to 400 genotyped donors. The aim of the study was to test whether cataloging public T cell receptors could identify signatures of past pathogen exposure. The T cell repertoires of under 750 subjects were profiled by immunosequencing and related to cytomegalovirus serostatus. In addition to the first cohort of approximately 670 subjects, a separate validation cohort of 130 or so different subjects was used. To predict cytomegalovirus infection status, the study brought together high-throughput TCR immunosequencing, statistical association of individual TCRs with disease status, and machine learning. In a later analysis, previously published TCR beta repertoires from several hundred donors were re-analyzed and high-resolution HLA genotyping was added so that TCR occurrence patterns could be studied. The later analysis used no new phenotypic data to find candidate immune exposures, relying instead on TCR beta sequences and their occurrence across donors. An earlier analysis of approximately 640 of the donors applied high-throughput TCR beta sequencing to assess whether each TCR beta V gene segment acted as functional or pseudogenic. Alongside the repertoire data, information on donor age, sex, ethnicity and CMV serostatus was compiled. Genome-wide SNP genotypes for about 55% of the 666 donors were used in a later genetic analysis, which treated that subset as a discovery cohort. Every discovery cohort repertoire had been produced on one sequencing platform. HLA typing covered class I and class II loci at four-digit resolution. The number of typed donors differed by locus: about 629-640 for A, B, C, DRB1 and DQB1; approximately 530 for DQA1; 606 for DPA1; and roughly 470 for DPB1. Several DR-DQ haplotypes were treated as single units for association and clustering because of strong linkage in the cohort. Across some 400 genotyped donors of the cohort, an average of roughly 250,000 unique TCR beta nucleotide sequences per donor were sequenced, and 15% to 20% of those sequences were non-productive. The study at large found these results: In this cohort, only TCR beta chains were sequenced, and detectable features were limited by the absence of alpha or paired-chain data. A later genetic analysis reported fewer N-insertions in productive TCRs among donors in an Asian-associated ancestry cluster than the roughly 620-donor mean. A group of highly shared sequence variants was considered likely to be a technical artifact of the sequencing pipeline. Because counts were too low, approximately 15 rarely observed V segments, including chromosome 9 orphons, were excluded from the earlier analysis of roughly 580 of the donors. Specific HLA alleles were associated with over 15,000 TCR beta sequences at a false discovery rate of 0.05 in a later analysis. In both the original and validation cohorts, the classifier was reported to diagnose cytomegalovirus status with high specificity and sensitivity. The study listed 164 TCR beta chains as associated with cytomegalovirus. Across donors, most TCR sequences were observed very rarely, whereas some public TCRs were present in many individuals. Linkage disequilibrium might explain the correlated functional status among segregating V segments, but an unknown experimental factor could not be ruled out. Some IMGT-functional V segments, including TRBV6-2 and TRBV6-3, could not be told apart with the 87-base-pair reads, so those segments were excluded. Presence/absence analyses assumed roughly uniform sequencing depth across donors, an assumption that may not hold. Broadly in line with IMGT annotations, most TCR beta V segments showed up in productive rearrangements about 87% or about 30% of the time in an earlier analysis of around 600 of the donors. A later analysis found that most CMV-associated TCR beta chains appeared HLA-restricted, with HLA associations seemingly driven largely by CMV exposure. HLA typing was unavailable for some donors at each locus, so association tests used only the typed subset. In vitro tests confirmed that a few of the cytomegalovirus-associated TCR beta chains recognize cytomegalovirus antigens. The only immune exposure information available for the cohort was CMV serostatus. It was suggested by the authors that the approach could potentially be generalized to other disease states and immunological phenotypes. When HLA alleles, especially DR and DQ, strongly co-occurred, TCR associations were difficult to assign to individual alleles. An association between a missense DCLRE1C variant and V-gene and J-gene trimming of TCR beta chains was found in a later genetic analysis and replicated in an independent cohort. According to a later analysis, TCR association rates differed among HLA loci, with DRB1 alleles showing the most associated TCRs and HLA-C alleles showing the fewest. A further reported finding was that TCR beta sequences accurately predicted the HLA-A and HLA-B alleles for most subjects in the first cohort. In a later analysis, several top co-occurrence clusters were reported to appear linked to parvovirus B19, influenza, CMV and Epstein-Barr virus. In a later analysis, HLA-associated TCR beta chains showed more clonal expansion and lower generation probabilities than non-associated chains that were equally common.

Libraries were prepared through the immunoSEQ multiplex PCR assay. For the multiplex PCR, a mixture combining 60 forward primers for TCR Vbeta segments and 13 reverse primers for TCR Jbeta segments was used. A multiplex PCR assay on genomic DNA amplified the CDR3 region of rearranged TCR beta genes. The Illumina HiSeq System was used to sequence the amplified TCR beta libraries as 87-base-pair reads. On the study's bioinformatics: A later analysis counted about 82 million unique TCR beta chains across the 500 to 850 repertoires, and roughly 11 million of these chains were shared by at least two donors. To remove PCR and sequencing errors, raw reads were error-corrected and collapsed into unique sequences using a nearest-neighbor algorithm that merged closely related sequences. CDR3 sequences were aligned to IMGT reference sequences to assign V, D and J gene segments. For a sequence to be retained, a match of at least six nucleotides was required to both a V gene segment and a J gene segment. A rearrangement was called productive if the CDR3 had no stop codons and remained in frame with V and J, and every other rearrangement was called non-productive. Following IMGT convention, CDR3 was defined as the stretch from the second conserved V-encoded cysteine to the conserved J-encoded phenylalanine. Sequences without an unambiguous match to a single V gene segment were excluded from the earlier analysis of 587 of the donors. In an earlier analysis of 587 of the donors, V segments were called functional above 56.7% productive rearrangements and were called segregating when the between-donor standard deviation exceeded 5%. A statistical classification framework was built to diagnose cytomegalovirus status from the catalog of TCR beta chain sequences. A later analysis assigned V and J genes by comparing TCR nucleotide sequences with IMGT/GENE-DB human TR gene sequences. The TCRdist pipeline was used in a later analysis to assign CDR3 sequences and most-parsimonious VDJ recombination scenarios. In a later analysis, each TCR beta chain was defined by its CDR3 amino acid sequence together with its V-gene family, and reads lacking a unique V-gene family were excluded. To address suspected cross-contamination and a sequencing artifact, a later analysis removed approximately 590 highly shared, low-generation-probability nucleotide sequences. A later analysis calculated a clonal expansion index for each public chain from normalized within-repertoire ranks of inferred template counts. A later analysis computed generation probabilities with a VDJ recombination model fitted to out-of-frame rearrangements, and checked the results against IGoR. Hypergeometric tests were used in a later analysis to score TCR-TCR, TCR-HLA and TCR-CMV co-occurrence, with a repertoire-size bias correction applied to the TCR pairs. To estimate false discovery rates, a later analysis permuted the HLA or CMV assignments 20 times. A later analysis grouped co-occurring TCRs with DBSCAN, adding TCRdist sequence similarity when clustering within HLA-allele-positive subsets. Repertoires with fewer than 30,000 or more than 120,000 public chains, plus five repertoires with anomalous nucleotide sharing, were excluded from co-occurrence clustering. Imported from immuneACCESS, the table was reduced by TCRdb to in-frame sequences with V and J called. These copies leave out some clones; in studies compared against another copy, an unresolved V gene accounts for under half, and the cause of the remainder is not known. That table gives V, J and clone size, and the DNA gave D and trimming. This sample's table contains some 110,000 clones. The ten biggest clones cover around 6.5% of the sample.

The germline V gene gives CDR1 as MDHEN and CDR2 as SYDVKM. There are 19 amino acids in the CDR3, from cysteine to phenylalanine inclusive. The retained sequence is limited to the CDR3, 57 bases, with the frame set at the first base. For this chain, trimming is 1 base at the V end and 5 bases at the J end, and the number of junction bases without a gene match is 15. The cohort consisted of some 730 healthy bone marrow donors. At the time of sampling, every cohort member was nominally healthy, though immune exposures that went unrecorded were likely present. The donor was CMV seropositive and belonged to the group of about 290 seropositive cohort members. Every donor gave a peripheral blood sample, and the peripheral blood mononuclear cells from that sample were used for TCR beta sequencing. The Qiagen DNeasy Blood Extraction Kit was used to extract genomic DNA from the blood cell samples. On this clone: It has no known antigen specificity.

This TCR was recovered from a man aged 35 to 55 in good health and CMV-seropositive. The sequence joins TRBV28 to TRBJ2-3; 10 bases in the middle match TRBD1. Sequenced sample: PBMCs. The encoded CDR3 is CASSLYASVTGGEGDTQYF. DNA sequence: TGTGCCAGCAGTTTATATGCCTCCGTGACAGGGGGCGAGGGAGATACGCAGTATTTT. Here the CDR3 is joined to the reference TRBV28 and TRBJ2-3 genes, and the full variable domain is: DVKVTQSSRYLVKRTGEKVFLECVQDMDHENMFWYRQDPGLGLRLIYFSYDVKMKEKGDIPEGYSVSREKKERFSLILESASTNQTSMYLCASSLYASVTGGEGDTQYFGPGTRLTVL.